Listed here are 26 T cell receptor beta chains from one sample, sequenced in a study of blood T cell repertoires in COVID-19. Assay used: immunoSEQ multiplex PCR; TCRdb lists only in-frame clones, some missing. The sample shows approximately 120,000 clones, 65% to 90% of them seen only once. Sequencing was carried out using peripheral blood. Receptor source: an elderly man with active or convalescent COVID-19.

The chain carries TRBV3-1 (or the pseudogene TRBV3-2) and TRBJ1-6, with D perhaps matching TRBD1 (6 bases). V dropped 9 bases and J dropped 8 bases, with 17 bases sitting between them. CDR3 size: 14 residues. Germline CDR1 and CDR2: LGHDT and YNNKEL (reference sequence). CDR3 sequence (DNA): TGTGCCAGTACCGCACAGGGTGAAGATTCACCCCTCCACTTT. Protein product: CASTAQGEDSPLHF.

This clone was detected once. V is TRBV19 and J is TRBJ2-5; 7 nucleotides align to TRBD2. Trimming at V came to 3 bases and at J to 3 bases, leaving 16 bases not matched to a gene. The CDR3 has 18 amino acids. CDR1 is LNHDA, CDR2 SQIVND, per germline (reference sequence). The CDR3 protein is CASSIRGVLLSGKETQYF. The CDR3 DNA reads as TGTGCCAGTAGTATCCGGGGGGTCCTCTTATCTGGAAAAGAGACCCAGTACTTC.

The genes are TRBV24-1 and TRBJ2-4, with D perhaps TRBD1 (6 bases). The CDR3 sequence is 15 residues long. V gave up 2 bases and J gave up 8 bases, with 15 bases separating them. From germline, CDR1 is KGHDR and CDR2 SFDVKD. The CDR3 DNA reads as TGTGCCACCAGTGATTCCTACGTAGGGGGTGACATTCAGTACTTC. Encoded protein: CATSDSYVGGDIQYF.

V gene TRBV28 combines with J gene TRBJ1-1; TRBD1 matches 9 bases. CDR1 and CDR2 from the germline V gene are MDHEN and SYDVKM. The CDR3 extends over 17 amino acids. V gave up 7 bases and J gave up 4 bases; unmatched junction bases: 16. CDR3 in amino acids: CASNRGRVVLSGTEAFF. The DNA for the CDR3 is TGTGCCAGCAACAGGGGGCGTGTAGTCTTGAGTGGCACTGAAGCTTTCTTT.

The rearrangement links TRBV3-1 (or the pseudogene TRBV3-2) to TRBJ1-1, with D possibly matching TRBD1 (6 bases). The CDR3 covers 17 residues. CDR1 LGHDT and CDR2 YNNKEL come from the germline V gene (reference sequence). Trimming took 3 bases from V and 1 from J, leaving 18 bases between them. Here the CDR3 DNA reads TGTGCCAGCAGCCACTTCAGGGGTAGTGTCTCGAACACTGAAGCTTTCTTT. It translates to CASSHFRGSVSNTEAFF.

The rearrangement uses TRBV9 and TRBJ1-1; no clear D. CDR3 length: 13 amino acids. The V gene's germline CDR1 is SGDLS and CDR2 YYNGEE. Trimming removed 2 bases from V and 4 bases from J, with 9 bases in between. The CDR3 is CASSVRVSTEAFF. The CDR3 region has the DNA TGTGCCAGCAGCGTCCGGGTCTCCACTGAAGCTTTCTTT.

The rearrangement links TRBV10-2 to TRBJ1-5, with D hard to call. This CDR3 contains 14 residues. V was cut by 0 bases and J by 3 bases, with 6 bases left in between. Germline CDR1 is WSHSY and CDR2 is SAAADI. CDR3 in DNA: TGCGCCAGCAGTGAGTCTACGGTCAATCAGCCCCAGCATTTT. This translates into CASSESTVNQPQHF.

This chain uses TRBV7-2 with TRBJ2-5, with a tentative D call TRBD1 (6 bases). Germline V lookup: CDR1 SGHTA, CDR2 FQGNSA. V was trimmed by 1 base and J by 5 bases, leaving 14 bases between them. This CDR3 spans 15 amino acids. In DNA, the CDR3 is TGTGCCAGCAGCTTAGTGCAGGGGCAGTGGGAGACCCAGTACTTC. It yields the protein CASSLVQGQWETQYF.

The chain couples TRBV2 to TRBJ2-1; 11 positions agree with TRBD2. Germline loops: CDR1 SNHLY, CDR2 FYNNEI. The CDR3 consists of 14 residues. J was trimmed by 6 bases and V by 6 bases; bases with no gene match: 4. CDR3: CASSTSGGRNEQFF. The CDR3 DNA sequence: TGTGCCAGCAGCACTAGCGGGGGCCGCAATGAGCAGTTCTTC. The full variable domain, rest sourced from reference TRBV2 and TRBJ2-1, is EPEVTQTPSHQVTQMGQEVILRCVPISNHLYFYWYRQILGQKVEFLVSFYNNEISEKSEIFDDQFSVERPDGSNFTLKIRSTKLEDSAMYFCASSTSGGRNEQFFGPGTRLTVL.

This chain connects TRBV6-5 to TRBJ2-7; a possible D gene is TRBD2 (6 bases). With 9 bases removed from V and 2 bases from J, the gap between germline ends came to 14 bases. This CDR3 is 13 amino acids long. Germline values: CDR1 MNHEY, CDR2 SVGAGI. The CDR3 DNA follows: TGTGCCAGTCTGGGACTGACAACCTACGAGCAGTACTTC. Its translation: CASLGLTTYEQYF.

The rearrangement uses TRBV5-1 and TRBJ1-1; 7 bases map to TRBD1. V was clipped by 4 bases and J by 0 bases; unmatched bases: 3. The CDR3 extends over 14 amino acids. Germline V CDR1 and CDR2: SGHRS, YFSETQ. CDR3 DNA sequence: TGCGCCAGCAGCCGACAGGGATTGAACACTGAAGCTTTCTTT. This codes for CASSRQGLNTEAFF.

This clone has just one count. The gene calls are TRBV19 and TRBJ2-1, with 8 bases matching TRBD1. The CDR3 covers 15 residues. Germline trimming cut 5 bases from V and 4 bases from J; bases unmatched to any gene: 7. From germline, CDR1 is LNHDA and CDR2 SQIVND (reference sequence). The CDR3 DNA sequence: TGTGCCAGTAGTGGATCAGGGGGCCCTTACAATGAGCAGTTCTTC. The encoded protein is CASSGSGGPYNEQFF.

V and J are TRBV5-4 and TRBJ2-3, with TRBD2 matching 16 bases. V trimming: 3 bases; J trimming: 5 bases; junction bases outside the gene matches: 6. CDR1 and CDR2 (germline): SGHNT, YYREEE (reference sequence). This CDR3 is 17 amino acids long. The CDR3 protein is CASSSGLAGGQGDTQYF. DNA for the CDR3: TGTGCCAGCAGCTCGGGACTAGCGGGGGGGCAGGGAGATACGCAGTATTTT.

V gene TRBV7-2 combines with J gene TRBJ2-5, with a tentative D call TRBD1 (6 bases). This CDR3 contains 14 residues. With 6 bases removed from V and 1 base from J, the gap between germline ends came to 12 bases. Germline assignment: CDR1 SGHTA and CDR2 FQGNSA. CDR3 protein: CASRNRDLQETQYF. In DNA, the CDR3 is TGTGCCAGCAGGAACAGGGACCTCCAAGAGACCCAGTACTTC.

CDR3 sequence: CASSPGSGASGQETQYF. The CDR3 DNA follows: TGTGCCAGCTCACCGGGGAGTGGGGCTAGCGGCCAAGAGACCCAGTACTTC. This rearrangement joins TRBV18 to TRBJ2-5; TRBD2 aligns across 7 bases. The CDR3 spans 17 residues. Per the germline V gene, CDR1 is KGHSH and CDR2 is LQKENI. V trimming: 3 bases; J trimming: 1 base; junction bases outside the gene matches: 11.

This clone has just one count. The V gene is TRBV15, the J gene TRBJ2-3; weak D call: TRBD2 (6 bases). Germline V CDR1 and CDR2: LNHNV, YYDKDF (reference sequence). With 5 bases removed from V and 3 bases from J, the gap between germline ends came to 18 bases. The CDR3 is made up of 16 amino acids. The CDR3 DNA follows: TGTGCCACCAGCTTCCAGACAGCCCGGGGGACAGATACGCAGTATTTT. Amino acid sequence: CATSFQTARGTDTQYF.

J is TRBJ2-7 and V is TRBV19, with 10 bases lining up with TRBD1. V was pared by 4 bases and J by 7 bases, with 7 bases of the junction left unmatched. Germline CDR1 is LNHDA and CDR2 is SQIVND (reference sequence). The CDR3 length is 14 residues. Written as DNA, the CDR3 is TGTGCCAGTAGTAAGACGACAGGGGGCTATGAGCAGTACTTC. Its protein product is CASSKTTGGYEQYF.

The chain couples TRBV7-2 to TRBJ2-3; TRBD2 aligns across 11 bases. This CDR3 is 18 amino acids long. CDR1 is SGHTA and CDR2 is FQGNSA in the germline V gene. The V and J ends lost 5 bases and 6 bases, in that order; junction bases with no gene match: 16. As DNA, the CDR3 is TGTGCCAGCAGCCCCCGGGTTAGCGGGAGGGCCGGAGGCGATACGCAGTATTTT. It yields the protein CASSPRVSGRAGGDTQYF.

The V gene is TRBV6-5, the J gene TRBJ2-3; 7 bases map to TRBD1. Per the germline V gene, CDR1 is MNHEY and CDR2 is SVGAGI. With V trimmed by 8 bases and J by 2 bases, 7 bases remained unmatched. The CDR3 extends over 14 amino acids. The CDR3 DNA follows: TGTGCCAGCGTACCGGGACAGAACACAGATACGCAGTATTTT. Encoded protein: CASVPGQNTDTQYF.

The CDR3 DNA reads TGTGCCAGCAGTTCCTTGGGTGGGACAGACGATTTGAACTATGGCTACACCTTC. It codes for CASSSLGGTDDLNYGYTF. The chain carries TRBV28 and TRBJ1-2, with 7 positions matching TRBD1. This CDR3 is 18 amino acids long. CDR1 is MDHEN, CDR2 SYDVKM, per germline. V lost 4 bases to trimming and J lost 2 bases; unmatched junction nucleotides: 16.

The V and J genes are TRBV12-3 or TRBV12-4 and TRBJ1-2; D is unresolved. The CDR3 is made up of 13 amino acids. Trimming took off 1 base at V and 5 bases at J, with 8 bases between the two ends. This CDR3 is CASSLGAGYGYTF. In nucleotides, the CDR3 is TGTGCCAGCAGTTTAGGGGCAGGATATGGCTACACCTTC.

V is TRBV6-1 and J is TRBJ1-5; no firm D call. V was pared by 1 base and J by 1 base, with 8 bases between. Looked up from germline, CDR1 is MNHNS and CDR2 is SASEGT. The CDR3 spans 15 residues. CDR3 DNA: TGTGCCAGCAGTGAAGTGGGCAGAAGCAATCAGCCCCAGCATTTT. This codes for CASSEVGRSNQPQHF.

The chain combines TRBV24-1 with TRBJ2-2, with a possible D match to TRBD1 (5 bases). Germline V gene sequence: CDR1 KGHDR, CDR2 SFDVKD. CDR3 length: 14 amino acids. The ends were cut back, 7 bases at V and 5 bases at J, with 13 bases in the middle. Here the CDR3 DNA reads TGTGCCACCAGCGGACACCCGAGGACCGGGGAGCTGTTTTTT. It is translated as CATSGHPRTGELFF.

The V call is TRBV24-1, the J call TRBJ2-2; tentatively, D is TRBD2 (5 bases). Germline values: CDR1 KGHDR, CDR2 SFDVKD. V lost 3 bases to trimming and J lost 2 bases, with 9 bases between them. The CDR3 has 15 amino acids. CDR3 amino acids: CATSDRGLNTGELFF. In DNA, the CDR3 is TGTGCCACCAGTGATAGAGGGCTCAACACCGGGGAGCTGTTTTTT.

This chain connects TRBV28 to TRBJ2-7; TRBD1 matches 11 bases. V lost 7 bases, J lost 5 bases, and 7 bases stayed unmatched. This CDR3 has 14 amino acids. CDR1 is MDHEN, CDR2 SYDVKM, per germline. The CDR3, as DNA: TGTGCCAGCAAGAGGACAGGGGGCTACCACGAGCAGTACTTC. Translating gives CASKRTGGYHEQYF.

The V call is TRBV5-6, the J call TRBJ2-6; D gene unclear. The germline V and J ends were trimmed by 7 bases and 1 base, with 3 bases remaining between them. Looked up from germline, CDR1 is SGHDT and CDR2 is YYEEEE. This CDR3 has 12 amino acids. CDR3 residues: CASSSGANVLTF. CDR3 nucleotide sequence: TGTGCCAGCTCTTCTGGGGCCAACGTCCTGACTTTC.